This T cell receptor (beta chain) emerged from a study of blood T cell repertoires in COVID-19. Study at large: COVID-19 samples, acute and convalescent, were from the United States, Italy and Spain. PBMCs, B-cell-depleted T cells, or T cells provided the cDNA or gDNA that made up the material.

In the source study's methods: Estimation of nucleated cell counts was performed using reference gene primer amplification. Repertoires were generated with immunoSEQ multiplex PCR, while TCRdb's copy carries only in-frame clones and drops some. V and J calls and clone size follow that table, whereas D and trimming were derived from the DNA. The top ten hold 2.5% to 3.5% of the sample, which has around 300,000 clones, roughly nine tenths seen once. With 3 bases removed from V and 7 bases from J, the gap between germline ends came to 13 bases. This CDR3 is 14 amino acids long. Germline V gene data show CDR1 as SNHLY and CDR2 as FYNNEI. Those enrolled in Seattle joined during active infection and were followed longitudinally afterward.

The chain employs TRBV2 and TRBJ1-5; possible D gene TRBD1, 6 bases. The specimen sequenced was peripheral blood. The TCR sequence derives from a woman in her thirties with COVID-19, enrolled during active disease. The CDR3 loop is CASSDGGAGQPQHF. In DNA form, the CDR3 reads TGTGCCAGCAGTGATGGGGGGGCAGGGCAGCCCCAGCATTTT. The full variable domain, in which reference TRBV2 and TRBJ1-5 provide the parts outside the CDR3, is EPEVTQTPSHQVTQMGQEVILRCVPISNHLYFYWYRQILGQKVEFLVSFYNNEISEKSEIFDDQFSVERPDGSNFTLKIRSTKLEDSAMYFCASSDGGAGQPQHFGDGTRLSIL.